What follows are 22 T cell receptor beta chains derived from one specimen sequenced in a study of cytomegalovirus exposure and HLA in healthy donors (dated by TCRdb to between 2016 and 2019). Library construction relied on the immunoSEQ multiplex PCR assay. The multiplex PCR relied on a mix of 60 forward primers for TCR Vbeta segments and 13 reverse primers for TCR Jbeta segments. TCRdb limited this immuneACCESS table to in-frame rearrangements with V and J called. A share of clones is missing; checked studies link under half to unresolved V genes, and the rest is unexplained. The sample records some 120,000 clones, roughly 76% of which are singletons. Around 12% of the sample lies in the top ten. The sequenced sample consisted of PBMCs. The receptor source for this set is a woman aged 40 to 55 in good health and CMV-seropositive.

CDR3 in amino acids: CASSSVGTGIWKGTGELFF. The CDR3 nucleotides read TGTGCCAGCAGCTCGGTCGGGACAGGGATTTGGAAGGGAACCGGGGAGCTGTTTTTT. The chain employs TRBV7-9 and TRBJ2-2; 9 bases agree with TRBD1. The CDR3 loop spans 19 amino acids. Trimming at V came to 4 bases and at J to 5 bases, leaving 17 bases not matched to a gene. Germline loops: CDR1 SEHNR, CDR2 FQNEAQ (reference sequence).

The chain has TRBV7-9 and TRBJ1-4; D possibly corresponds to TRBD1 (6 bases). Germline-derived CDR1 and CDR2 are SEHNR and FQNEAQ (reference sequence). CDR3 length: 13 amino acids. V lost 11 bases and J 6 bases, leaving 16 bases between the germline ends. The CDR3 DNA is TGTGCCTCCGGTGGGGGCGGGCATGAAAAACTGTTTTTT. Protein sequence: CASGGGGHEKLFF.

This clone occurred once. The genes are TRBV19 and TRBJ1-1; 8 positions match TRBD1. Germline V gene data show CDR1 as LNHDA and CDR2 as SQIVND (reference sequence). V lost 9 bases to trimming and J lost 5 bases; unmatched junction nucleotides: 11. This CDR3 contains 14 residues. The CDR3 DNA follows: TGTGCCAGCCAGGGGGCTCTCTCGGGGACTGAAGCTTTCTTT. Amino acids: CASQGALSGTEAFF. Drawing the rest from reference TRBV19 and TRBJ1-1, the complete variable domain is DGGITQSPKYLFRKEGQNVTLSCEQNLNHDAMYWYRQDPGQGLRLIYYSQIVNDFQKGDIAEGYSVSREKKESFPLTVTSAQKNPTAFYLCASQGALSGTEAFFGQGTRLTVV.

This chain connects TRBV5-6 to TRBJ1-2; the D gene is possibly TRBD1 (5 bases). The V and J ends lost 2 bases and 6 bases respectively, with 8 bases between them. The CDR3 extends over 12 amino acids. CDR1 is SGHDT and CDR2 is YYEEEE in the germline V gene. CDR3 bases: TGTGCCAGCAGCTTCGGGGGGGATGGCTACACCTTC. Its translation is CASSFGGDGYTF.

The rearrangement joins TRBV5-1 to TRBJ1-3; the D gene is possibly TRBD1 (6 bases). Germline V gene data show CDR1 as SGHRS and CDR2 as YFSETQ. The CDR3 extends over 14 amino acids. V was trimmed by 2 bases and J by 4 bases, leaving 10 bases between them. The CDR3 loop reads CASSLQGVGNTIYF. The CDR3 DNA sequence: TGCGCCAGCAGCTTACAGGGAGTAGGAAACACCATATATTTT.

This CDR3 reads CASSSTGSNTEAFF. Here the CDR3 DNA reads TGTGCCAGCAGTTCTACAGGGTCGAACACTGAAGCTTTCTTT. The chain links TRBV27 to TRBJ1-1; D perhaps matches TRBD1 (6 bases). The CDR3 has 14 amino acids. Germline-derived CDR1 and CDR2 are MNHEY and SMNVEV (reference sequence). V gave up 4 bases and J gave up 1 base, with 10 bases separating them.

This chain connects TRBV5-1 to TRBJ1-2; a possible D gene is TRBD1 (6 bases). CDR1 and CDR2 (germline): SGHRS, YFSETQ. The CDR3 covers 13 residues. Trimming shortened V by 4 bases and J by 2 bases, and 9 bases separated the two germline ends. CDR3 DNA sequence: TGCGCCAGCAGCCCCGGACAGAACTATGGCTACACCTTC. This translates into CASSPGQNYGYTF. The whole variable domain, filled in from reference TRBV5-1 and TRBJ1-2, reads KAGVTQTPRYLIKTRGQQVTLSCSPISGHRSVSWYQQTPGQGLQFLFEYFSETQRNKGNFPGRFSGRQFSNSRSEMNVSTLELGDSALYLCASSPGQNYGYTFGSGTRLTVV.

This sequence joins TRBV6-6 and TRBJ2-2, with 8 positions matching TRBD1. Germline CDR1 and CDR2: MNHNY and SVGAGI (reference sequence). V shed 4 bases and J 6 bases; nucleotides not matched to a gene: 7. The CDR3 is 15 amino acids. The CDR3 protein is CASSSGQGLAGELFF. CDR3 sequence (DNA): TGTGCCAGCAGTTCCGGACAGGGACTCGCCGGGGAGCTGTTTTTT.

This sequence joins TRBV6-5 and TRBJ1-6; no firm D call. V shed 6 bases and J shed 9 bases, with 15 bases lying between them. CDR3 length: 14 residues. Per germline, CDR1 MNHEY and CDR2 SVGAGI. The CDR3 nucleotides are TGTGCCAGCAGCGCTCAGGCTAGCGGTTCACCCCTCCACTTT. Its translation: CASSAQASGSPLHF.

CDR3 amino acids: CSVRGLHTDTQYF. In nucleotides, the CDR3 is TGCAGCGTTAGGGGACTCCACACAGATACGCAGTATTTT. This chain uses TRBV29-1 with TRBJ2-3; the D gene is possibly TRBD2 (6 bases). The length of the CDR3 is 13 residues. The V end was cut by 5 bases, the J end by 2 bases, with 11 bases between. The germline CDR1 and CDR2 sequences are SQVTM and ANQGSEA.

This chain connects TRBV28 to TRBJ2-7, with TRBD2 as a possible D gene (5 bases). Trimming took off 4 bases at V and 0 bases at J, with 16 bases between the two ends. The CDR3 length is 16 residues. Germline assignment: CDR1 MDHEN and CDR2 SYDVKM. CDR3 protein: CASSSGAAGNSYEQYF. CDR3 DNA: TGTGCCAGCAGTTCGGGTGCTGCGGGCAACTCCTACGAGCAGTACTTC.

V usage is TRBV18 and J usage is TRBJ2-1; 13 bases align to TRBD2. CDR3 length: 15 amino acids. The V segment lost 6 bases and the J segment 8 bases; nucleotides outside the gene matches: 7. Germline V lookup: CDR1 KGHSH, CDR2 LQKENI. The DNA for the CDR3 is TGTGCCAGCTCGCGAACTAGCGGGGGGGCGTATGAGCAGTTCTTC. It specifies CASSRTSGGAYEQFF. Full variable domain (outside the CDR3, taken from reference TRBV18 and TRBJ2-1): NAGVMQNPRHLVRRRGQEARLRCSPMKGHSHVYWYRQLPEEGLKFMVYLQKENIIDESGMPKERFSAEFPKEGPSILRIQQVVRGDSAAYFCASSRTSGGAYEQFFGPGTRLTVL.

The DNA for the CDR3 is TGTGCCAGCAGCCTACTGGGGGCGGGCTCAGATACGCAGTATTTT. This translates into CASSLLGAGSDTQYF. The chain joins TRBV7-2 to TRBJ2-3; TRBD1 is a possible D gene (6 bases). The CDR3 has 15 amino acids. Between the trimmed V and J ends, which lost 5 bases and 4 bases, there was a span of 16 bases. Germline CDR1 reads SGHTA; CDR2 reads FQGNSA.

In its sample, this clone was seen a few times. In DNA form, the CDR3 reads TGTGCCAGCAGCTCCCGGTTCACGGAGCCCCTCCACTTT. Protein: CASSSRFTEPLHF. This chain joins TRBV7-2 and TRBJ1-6; no reliable D call. Germline CDR1 SGHTA, CDR2 FQGNSA. CDR3 length: 13 residues. Deletions cut 4 bases from V and 13 bases from J, with 14 bases between.

The chain has TRBV30 and TRBJ1-6, with a tentative D call TRBD1 (5 bases). Trimming removed 0 bases from V and 10 bases from J, with 10 bases in between. The CDR3 sequence is 13 residues long. Germline V gives CDR1 GTSNPN, CDR2 SVGIG (reference sequence). CDR3: CAWSVVRESPLHF. DNA for the CDR3: TGTGCCTGGAGTGTAGTCAGGGAATCACCCCTCCACTTT.

This clone has a handful of counts. This chain connects TRBV5-6 to TRBJ2-3, with 9 bases identical to TRBD1. The germline V gene has CDR1 SGHDT and CDR2 YYEEEE. The ends lost 3 bases at V and 1 base at J; junction bases unmatched: 3. This CDR3 has 15 amino acids. CDR3 region: CASSSQGAGTDTQYF. Written as DNA, the CDR3 is TGTGCCAGCAGCTCACAGGGGGCCGGCACAGATACGCAGTATTTT. The variable domain in full, completed from reference TRBV5-6 and TRBJ2-3, reads DAGVTQSPTHLIKTRGQQVTLRCSPKSGHDTVSWYQQALGQGPQFIFQYYEEEERQRGNFPDRFSGHQFPNYSSELNVNALLLGDSALYLCASSSQGAGTDTQYFGPGTRLTVL.

V is TRBV6-6 and J is TRBJ2-7; a weak D match, TRBD2 (6 bases). The V and J ends lost 9 bases and 3 bases respectively, with 15 bases between them. Germline V gene sequence: CDR1 MNHNY, CDR2 SVGAGI (reference sequence). The CDR3 length is 13 residues. The CDR3 DNA follows: TGTGCCAGTGCGGGGCAGTCCCACTACGAGCAGTACTTC. Protein: CASAGQSHYEQYF.

The chain uses TRBV9 and TRBJ1-1; 10 nucleotides align to TRBD1. CDR3 length: 15 residues. Germline V CDR1 and CDR2: SGDLS, YYNGEE. The junction had 8 bases not matched to a gene; V was cut back by 3 bases and J by 6 bases. DNA for the CDR3: TGTGCCAGCAGCGGACAGGGGGCCCGCTTCTCTGAAGCTTTCTTT. Amino acids: CASSGQGARFSEAFF.

This chain uses TRBV5-5 with TRBJ1-1; 7 bases fit TRBD1. The germline gives CDR1 SGHKS, CDR2 YYEKEE (reference sequence). V dropped 5 bases and J dropped 1; count of bases not matched to a gene: 8. CDR3 length equals 15 residues. The CDR3 nucleotides are TGTGCCAGCAGAAAACCGACAGGGAGGAACACTGAAGCTTTCTTT. Protein sequence: CASRKPTGRNTEAFF.

This chain links TRBV29-1 with TRBJ1-2, with D possibly TRBD1 on 5 matching bases. Germline V gene data show CDR1 as SQVTM and CDR2 as ANQGSEA. The CDR3 consists of 11 residues. The V gene lost 4 bases and the J gene lost 3 bases, with 6 bases spanning the gap. The CDR3 region has the DNA TGCAGCGTTGCCAGGGACTATGGCTACACCTTC. As protein: CSVARDYGYTF.

V is TRBV6-6 and J is TRBJ1-4, with D possibly matching TRBD1 (6 bases). Trimming cost V 10 bases and J 4 bases, with 16 bases left between them. Per germline, CDR1 MNHNY and CDR2 SVGAGI (reference sequence). The CDR3 has 14 residues. The CDR3 region has the DNA TGTGCCACGCAGGCTCGAGGGGGTAATGAAAAACTGTTTTTT. Protein sequence: CATQARGGNEKLFF.

The genes are TRBV5-1 and TRBJ1-1; 9 bases match TRBD1. With 4 bases clipped from V and 5 bases from J, the junction kept 18 bases outside the gene matches. Germline assignment: CDR1 SGHRS and CDR2 YFSETQ. This CDR3 contains 18 residues. The CDR3 DNA reads as TGCGCCAGCAGCAGTGGACAGGGGACCTTTAGGGACGGGACTGAAGCTTTCTTT. This gives the protein CASSSGQGTFRDGTEAFF.